Below are 10 T cell receptor beta chains sequenced from a single sample in a study of T cell repertoires in cytomegalovirus infection. TCRdb used MiXCR to reprocess the reads, holding one entry per CDR3 protein. The sample lists about 570,000 distinct CDR3 sequences; approximately 40% were seen once. These TCRs' antigens remain unknown. The sequences come from cultured PBMCs, collected from culture after CMV antigen stimulation. Receptors were obtained from a human donor in good health (CMV status not recorded). Some clones in this sample may be carry-over from other donors' samples.

The chain has TRBV10-1 and TRBJ2-5, with D perhaps assigned TRBD1 or TRBD2 (5 bases each). CDR3 length equals 14 residues. Trimming removed 2 bases at V and 5 bases at J, with 12 bases between. Germline assignment: CDR1 WNHNN and CDR2 SYGVQD (reference sequence). The CDR3: CASSENAGSETQYF. The CDR3 coding sequence is TGCGCCAGCAGTGAGAATGCAGGGAGTGAGACCCAGTACTTC.

This clonotype was detected once. The rearrangement joins TRBV25-1 to TRBJ2-1; no definite D call. Trimming pared 2 bases from V and 6 bases from J, leaving 5 bases between. The germline V gene has CDR1 MGHDK and CDR2 SYGVNS. The CDR3 length is 12 residues. DNA for the CDR3: TGTGCCAGCAGTGAAGGTCCCAATGAGCAGTTCTTC. As protein: CASSEGPNEQFF.

The rearrangement joins TRBV12-3 or TRBV12-4 to TRBJ1-2; no firm D call. V dropped 5 bases and J dropped 0 bases, with 19 bases sitting between them. The CDR3 is 17 amino acids. The CDR3 protein is CASSRTPTTTANYGYTF. For the CDR3, the DNA is TGTGCCAGCAGTCGAACCCCAACGACCACCGCTAACTATGGCTACACCTTC.

There are a few counts of this clonotype. This chain links TRBV7-2 with TRBJ2-7; D unresolved. This CDR3 spans 14 amino acids. Deletions cut 2 bases from V and 2 bases from J, with 10 bases between. The germline V gene encodes CDR1 SGHTA and CDR2 FQGNSA. The CDR3 sequence is CASSLLDVAYEQYF. The CDR3 nucleotides read TGTGCCAGCAGCTTACTGGACGTGGCCTACGAGCAGTACTTC.

The chain combines TRBV4-1 with TRBJ2-1; TRBD1 might be the D (6 bases). V gave up 1 base and J gave up 2 bases, with 18 bases separating them. Per germline, CDR1 MGHRA and CDR2 YSYEKL. This CDR3 has 18 residues. The DNA of the CDR3 is TGCGCCAGCAGCCAAGGGCCCTCTACAGGGATCGCCTACAATGAGCAGTTCTTC. Translation: CASSQGPSTGIAYNEQFF.

This clonotype was counted only a few times. The chain couples TRBV5-4 to TRBJ2-7; D might be TRBD2 (5 bases). V was trimmed by 0 bases and J by 7 bases, leaving 35 bases between them. The CDR3 has 21 amino acids. Germline V gene data show CDR1 as SGHNT and CDR2 as YYREEE (reference sequence). In DNA form, the CDR3 reads TGTGCCAGCAGCTTGGTTGGAGCGGCCCGCTCAGAAGGTACGGGGATATGGGAGCAGTACTTC. Its translation is CASSLVGAARSEGTGIWEQYF. The entire variable domain, with the rest obtained from reference TRBV5-4 and TRBJ2-7, is as follows: ETGVTQSPTHLIKTRGQQVTLRCSSQSGHNTVSWYQQALGQGPQFIFQYYREEENGRGNFPPRFSGLQFPNYSSELNVNALELDDSALYLCASSLVGAARSEGTGIWEQYFGPGTRLTVT.

The chain couples TRBV6-2 or TRBV6-3 to TRBJ2-3, with 10 positions matching TRBD1. The CDR3 is made up of 15 amino acids. Per germline, CDR1 MNHEY and CDR2 SVGEGT. V lost 2 bases and J lost 1; bases outside the gene matches: 0. The CDR3 nucleotides read TGTGCCAGCAGTTACGACAGGGGGCGCACAGATACGCAGTATTTT. As protein: CASSYDRGRTDTQYF.

This clonotype has just a few counts. V usage is TRBV7-9 and J usage is TRBJ2-3, with D hard to call. V lost 1 base and J 4 bases, leaving 18 bases between the germline ends. Germline CDR1 SEHNR, CDR2 FQNEAQ (reference sequence). There are 17 residues in the CDR3. This chain's CDR3 is CASSLDSPATAADTQYF. The CDR3 DNA is TGTGCCAGCAGCTTAGATTCTCCGGCGACGGCAGCAGATACGCAGTATTTT.

This clonotype was found a few times. A much more abundant neighbour one base away suggests this may be a read error. The V call is TRBV11-2, the J call TRBJ2-3; D is possibly TRBD2 (6 bases). The CDR3 covers 14 residues. Trimming left V 3 bases short and J 4 bases short, with 11 bases between. Germline V gene data show CDR1 as SGHAT and CDR2 as FQNNGV. The CDR3 loop is CASSFSGGPDTQYF. In DNA, the CDR3 is TGTGCCAGCAGCTTTAGCGGTGGGCCAGATACGCAGTATTTT.

This chain connects TRBV11-2 to TRBJ2-1, with 10 bases lining up with TRBD2. J gave up 7 bases and V 5 bases, and 8 bases lay outside the gene matches. The length of the CDR3 is 15 residues. Looked up from germline, CDR1 is SGHAT and CDR2 is FQNNGV. This CDR3 is CASSPGLAETNEQFF. CDR3 bases: TGTGCCAGCAGCCCAGGACTAGCGGAGACTAATGAGCAGTTCTTC.